This T cell receptor beta chain was found in a study of blood T cell repertoires in COVID-19. The protocol was immunoSEQ multiplex PCR, while the TCRdb copy is restricted to in-frame clones and leaves out a portion. The sample holds approximately 250,000 clones, just under 90% seen once. This clone was seen a handful of times. The CDR3 is 15 amino acids. Per the germline V gene, CDR1 is LNHDA and CDR2 is SQIVND (reference sequence). Unmatched junction bases numbered 5, after V lost 5 bases and J lost 0 bases. What was sequenced was PBMCs or T cells enriched from blood (not recorded which). The V call is TRBV19, the J call TRBJ2-7, with 9 positions matching TRBD2. The origin of this receptor is a woman aged 30 to 39 with acute COVID-19. The CDR3 coding sequence is TGTGCCAGTAGTCGGGCGGGAGGGAGCTCCTACGAGCAGTACTTC. It codes for CASSRAGGSSYEQYF. The entire variable domain, with the rest obtained from reference TRBV19 and TRBJ2-7, is as follows: DGGITQSPKYLFRKEGQNVTLSCEQNLNHDAMYWYRQDPGQGLRLIYYSQIVNDFQKGDIAEGYSVSREKKESFPLTVTSAQKNPTAFYLCASSRAGGSSYEQYFGPGTRLTVT.